This T cell receptor beta chain originates from a study of cytomegalovirus exposure and HLA in healthy donors. Study results and limitations: Several of the most significant clusters appeared linked to common viral pathogens, based on a later analysis. Most TCR sequences showed up rarely, but some public TCRs showed up in many donors. In a later analysis, HLA-C alleles had the fewest associated TCRs, DRB1 alleles the most.

This PCR relied on a set of 60 Vbeta primers and 13 Jbeta primers. TCRdb's copy holds only in-frame clones and misses some; the assay was immunoSEQ multiplex PCR. This sample carries around 180,000 clones, approximately 80% of them seen once, and the ten largest clones take more than 0.4%. The CDR3 extends over 16 amino acids. V lost 2 bases and J 0 bases, leaving 14 bases between the germline ends. CDR1 and CDR2 (germline): SGHRS, YFSETQ. The sample holds one count of this clone. Its antigen is unknown. The clonotype was recovered from a woman aged 45-59 years in good health and CMV-seronegative. Sequences were obtained from PBMCs. The chain is built from TRBV5-1 and TRBJ1-1, with D possibly TRBD1 on 6 matching bases. As DNA, the CDR3 is TGCGCCAGCAGCTTAGGGCTGGGACAAATGAACACTGAAGCTTTCTTT. Its protein product is CASSLGLGQMNTEAFF.